Listed below are T cell receptor beta chains from one sample, sequenced in a study of CD8 T cells in Susac syndrome. TCRdb processed the immunoSEQ multiplex PCR reads anew with MiXCR; each CDR3 protein has one entry. The data contain some 1,500 distinct CDR3 sequences, more than 60% of them singletons. The sample comprised CD8+ TEMRA cells from PBMCs. These receptors were taken from a human donor with Susac syndrome. Both conserved end residues are part of each CDR3. D genes are given only for firm matches. Expanded clones get a size class; other rows say once, few or many, or leave the size out.

v_gene,j_gene,abundance,d_gene,CDR3nt,CDR3aa
TRBV12-3/TRBV12-4,TRBJ2-2,once,-,TGTGCTAAATGTAAGAACACCGGGGAGCTGTTTTTT,CAKCKNTGELFF
TRBV4-3,TRBJ1-2,large,-,TGCGCCAGCAGCCAAGAGTTCGATTCAGGGTCGTATGGCTACACCTTC,CASSQEFDSGSYGYTF
TRBV5-6,TRBJ2-2,-,-,TGTGCCAGCAGCTTGGGGGTAATGCCCCCCGGGGAGCTGTTTTTT,CASSLGVMPPGELFF
TRBV11-3,TRBJ2-6,-,-,TGTGCCAGCAGCTTAGAGGGCAGGGATTCCCACTTTAGGGCTAACGTCCTGACTTTC,CASSLEGRDSHFRANVLTF
TRBV6-6,TRBJ2-7,-,TRBD1,TGTGCCAGCGGCACACGGGACAGGGACCCCTCCTACGAGCAGTACTTC,CASGTRDRDPSYEQYF
TRBV9,TRBJ1-1,-,-,TGTGCCAGCAGCCCCCAGGGCAGCAGCCCAAACACTGAAGCTTTCTTT,CASSPQGSSPNTEAFF
TRBV9,TRBJ2-7,few,-,TGCGCCAACAGCCGCCCGAGCGTCTCCTACGAGCAGTACTTC,CANSRPSVSYEQYF
TRBV11-3,TRBJ1-2,once,-,TGTGCCAGCAGCCTAGAATCTAAGGCTGGGAGGACCTATGGCTACACCTTC,CASSLESKAGRTYGYTF
TRBV7-9,TRBJ2-6,few,-,TGTGCCTGCTGCTTAGAGGGCAGGGATTCCCACTTTGGGGCCAACGTCCTGACTTTC,CACCLEGRDSHFGANVLTF
TRBV19,TRBJ2-7,-,TRBD1,TGTGCCACCCAGGGACAGGGGCCCTACGAGCAGTACTTC,CATQGQGPYEQYF
TRBV9,TRBJ1-1,few,-,TGTGCCAGCAGCCCCTACCCCCCCCACGGCTCTAGGGAAGCTTTCTTT,CASSPYPPHGSREAFF
TRBV28,TRBJ2-1,-,-,TGTGCCAGCTGTCGCCTGGACTCGAACAATGAGCAGTTCTTC,CASCRLDSNNEQFF
TRBV19,TRBJ1-1,-,-,TGTGCCAGTAGGCCAGATGATTCAGCGGGCACTGAAGCTTTCTTT,CASRPDDSAGTEAFF
TRBV3-1,TRBJ1-1,-,-,TGTGCCAGCAGCCAGGACAGCTGGAACACTGAAGCTTTCTTT,CASSQDSWNTEAFF
TRBV7-9,TRBJ2-7,-,-,TGTGCCGGCAGCTTCGACTTCTCCTACGAGCAGTACTTC,CAGSFDFSYEQYF